This entry lists 11 T cell receptor beta chains sequenced from one sample in a study of T cell responses to AZD1222 COVID-19 vaccine. Assay: immunoSEQ multiplex PCR; the TCRdb copy retains only in-frame clones and omits some. The top ten hold 1.6% of the sample, which has roughly 150,000 clones, more than 90% seen once. Sequencing was performed on peripheral blood, taken on day 0 of AZD1222 vaccination. The receptor set was obtained from an adult in good health.

This clone was recorded only once. This sequence joins TRBV10-2 and TRBJ2-7; D possibly corresponds to TRBD1 (6 bases). The CDR3 totals 15 residues. V lost 8 bases to trimming and J lost 4 bases, with 21 bases between them. CDR1 is WSHSY and CDR2 is SAAADI in the germline V gene. The CDR3 sequence: CASLPEGQGSYEQYF. The CDR3, as DNA: TGCGCCAGCCTCCCTGAGGGGCAGGGGTCGTACGAGCAGTACTTC.

This chain joins TRBV6-6 and TRBJ1-6; D gene unclear. Trimming took off 7 bases at V and 8 bases at J, with 12 bases between the two ends. Germline lookup yields CDR1 MNHNY and CDR2 SVGAGI (reference sequence). The CDR3 loop spans 13 amino acids. The CDR3 bases are TGTGCCAGCACCGCGCGCAGCGATTCACCCCTCCACTTT. Translated: CASTARSDSPLHF.

The count of this clone is one. The rearrangement links TRBV6-5 to TRBJ2-3, with 8 positions matching TRBD1. V shed 2 bases, J shed 5 bases, and the junction held 0 bases outside the gene matches. Germline lookup yields CDR1 MNHEY and CDR2 SVGAGI. The CDR3 is 13 amino acids. CDR3 coding DNA: TGTGCCAGCAGTTACGACAGGGGAGATACGCAGTATTTT. Amino acids: CASSYDRGDTQYF.

J is TRBJ1-4 and V is TRBV4-3; TRBD1 might be the D (6 bases). The V end lost 1 base, the J end lost 15 bases, and 12 bases lay between the germline ends. The CDR3 has 12 amino acids. Germline lookup yields CDR1 LGHNA and CDR2 YSLEER. The DNA for the CDR3 is TGCGCCAGCAGCCAAGGAACAGGGCGAATGTTTTTT. It specifies CASSQGTGRMFF.

This chain connects TRBV5-4 to TRBJ2-7, with TRBD2 matching 8 bases. The CDR3 runs 14 residues. J was trimmed by 5 bases and V by 1 base; bases with no gene match: 5. CDR1 and CDR2 from the germline V gene are SGHNT and YYREEE (reference sequence). The CDR3 nucleotides read TGTGCCAGCAGCTTGAGCGGGAGAGGAGACGAGCAGTACTTC. This translates into CASSLSGRGDEQYF.

The chain is built from TRBV10-3 and TRBJ2-7, with D maybe TRBD2 (7 bases). Germline V gene lookup returns CDR1 ENHRY and CDR2 SYGVKD. CDR3 length equals 16 residues. The V and J ends lost 3 bases and 1 base respectively, with 16 bases between them. Here the CDR3 reads CAISDPGEGLSYEQYF. CDR3 sequence (DNA): TGTGCCATCAGTGACCCAGGGGAGGGGTTATCCTACGAGCAGTACTTC.

The V gene is TRBV7-8, the J gene TRBJ1-1, with 7 positions matching TRBD1. CDR3 size: 14 residues. Trimming took 5 bases from V and 1 from J; bases not matched to a gene: 4. Germline V gives CDR1 SGHVS, CDR2 FQNEAQ. The CDR3, as DNA: TGTGCCAGCAGCGACAGGGTTGGGAACACTGAAGCTTTCTTT. This sequence encodes CASSDRVGNTEAFF.

The chain is built from TRBV3-1 (or the pseudogene TRBV3-2) and TRBJ2-2; TRBD2 matches 15 bases. The CDR3 consists of 16 residues. The V and J ends lost 4 bases and 5 bases, in that order; junction bases with no gene match: 2. Germline CDR1 and CDR2: LGHDT and YNNKEL (reference sequence). CDR3 region: CASSPGTSGRTGELFF. CDR3 sequence (DNA): TGTGCCAGCAGCCCCGGGACTAGCGGGAGGACCGGGGAGCTGTTTTTT.

This sequence joins TRBV9 and TRBJ2-1; 10 bases map to TRBD2. Germline CDR1 and CDR2: SGDLS and YYNGEE. The CDR3 spans 15 residues. J was trimmed by 6 bases and V by 3 bases; bases with no gene match: 6. CDR3 sequence reads: CASSGAGLARNEQFF. CDR3 in DNA: TGTGCCAGCAGCGGAGCGGGACTAGCGCGCAATGAGCAGTTCTTC.

This clone was detected only once. The CDR3 protein is CASSHGQGREKLFF. CDR3 DNA: TGTGCCAGCAGCCACGGACAGGGACGTGAAAAACTGTTTTTT. The chain employs TRBV7-9 and TRBJ1-4; 8 bases agree with TRBD1. Germline CDR1 is SEHNR and CDR2 is FQNEAQ (reference sequence). The CDR3 has 14 residues. V gave up 5 bases and J gave up 7 bases; unmatched junction bases: 6.

The gene calls are TRBV6-5 and TRBJ2-1; D uncertain. The CDR3 has 15 residues. Trimming removed 6 bases from V and 3 bases from J, with 15 bases in between. Per the germline V gene, CDR1 is MNHEY and CDR2 is SVGAGI. The CDR3 DNA follows: TGTGCCAGCAGCCCAGACCTTCGAATCTACAATGAGCAGTTCTTC. This sequence encodes CASSPDLRIYNEQFF.